These 29 T cell receptor beta chains share one sample of origin, sequenced in a study of control samples from healthy donors and cancer patients. Generated by immunoSEQ multiplex PCR, the TCRdb table keeps only in-frame clones and is missing some. Of more than 95,000 clones in the sample, more than 70% were seen once. Sample: blood. These receptors all stem from a man aged 55 to 70 in good health.

The V gene is TRBV28, the J gene TRBJ1-6; D ambiguous. This CDR3 spans 13 amino acids. Trimming left V 6 bases short and J 7 bases short, with 10 bases between. The germline CDR1 and CDR2 sequences are MDHEN and SYDVKM. Written as DNA, the CDR3 is TGTGCCAGCAGGGACGGATACAATTCACCCCTCCACTTT. This translates into CASRDGYNSPLHF.

The CDR3 nucleotides are TGTGCCAGCGGACAGGCCCCCTATGGCTACACCTTC. Protein product: CASGQAPYGYTF. The rearrangement links TRBV28 to TRBJ1-2; 7 bases fit TRBD1. V trimming: 8 bases; J trimming: 4 bases; junction bases outside the gene matches: 4. Germline loops: CDR1 MDHEN, CDR2 SYDVKM. The CDR3 spans 12 residues.

Here the CDR3 reads CASSPAGANYGYTF. CDR3 nucleotide sequence: TGTGCCAGCAGCCCAGCGGGAGCTAACTATGGCTACACCTTC. The V call is TRBV11-2, the J call TRBJ1-2; the D is unclear. Trimming removed 5 bases at V and 0 bases at J, with 10 bases between. Germline V CDR1 and CDR2: SGHAT, FQNNGV. The CDR3 is 14 residues long.

The chain joins TRBV12-3 or TRBV12-4 to TRBJ1-2; D is unresolved. There are 13 residues in the CDR3. Trimming pared 6 bases from V and 2 bases from J, leaving 10 bases between. This chain's CDR3 is CASSPDGNYGYTF. The CDR3 DNA reads TGTGCCAGCAGCCCGGACGGGAACTATGGCTACACCTTC.

The chain has TRBV7-2 and TRBJ2-7, with TRBD1 matching over 11 bases. Germline CDR1 SGHTA, CDR2 FQGNSA. J lost 0 bases, V lost 6 bases, and 16 bases had no gene match. This CDR3 comprises 19 residues. CDR3 sequence: CASSLLAKAGTGGSYEQYF. DNA for the CDR3: TGTGCCAGCAGTTTGTTAGCCAAAGCCGGGACAGGGGGCTCCTACGAGCAGTACTTC.

Worth noting for this clone: Other DNA variants within this sample encode the same CDR3. This chain joins TRBV28 and TRBJ1-5; D gene ambiguous. The germline V gene encodes CDR1 MDHEN and CDR2 SYDVKM. The V end was cut by 3 bases, the J end by 4 bases, with 10 bases between. The CDR3 covers 14 residues. Here the CDR3 reads CASSFRLGNQPQHF. The CDR3 nucleotides read TGTGCCAGCAGTTTTAGGTTAGGGAATCAGCCCCAGCATTTT.

The chain uses TRBV19 and TRBJ2-5, with D uncertain. Per the germline V gene, CDR1 is LNHDA and CDR2 is SQIVND (reference sequence). Trimming took 3 bases from V and 5 from J, leaving 10 bases between them. CDR3 length: 13 residues. The CDR3 bases are TGTGCCAGTAGTATCCGGGTACGGGAGACCCAGTACTTC. Protein: CASSIRVRETQYF.

The gene calls are TRBV5-1 and TRBJ2-7; no reliable D call. Trimming left V 0 bases short and J 0 bases short, with 4 bases between. In germline, CDR1 is SGHRS, CDR2 YFSETQ. This CDR3 is 13 amino acids long. The DNA of the CDR3 is TGCGCCAGCAGCTTGGTGGTCTCCTACGAGCAGTACTTC. It is translated as CASSLVVSYEQYF.

The rearrangement joins TRBV12-3 or TRBV12-4 to TRBJ2-5, with a weak D call TRBD1 (5 bases). The CDR3 extends over 13 amino acids. Trimming removed 5 bases at V and 3 bases at J, with 10 bases between. The CDR3 sequence: CASSLDTEETQYF. The CDR3 DNA reads TGTGCCAGCAGTCTGGACACAGAAGAGACCCAGTACTTC.

The rearrangement joins TRBV15 to TRBJ1-2; 7 bases are shared with TRBD1. J lost 5 bases, V lost 1 base, and 7 bases had no gene match. This CDR3 region has 15 residues. Germline CDR1 is LNHNV and CDR2 is YYDKDF (reference sequence). CDR3 DNA sequence: TGTGCCACCAGCAGAGCTCATCAGGGACAGTATGGCTACACCTTC. Translating it yields CATSRAHQGQYGYTF. Full variable domain (remainder filled in from reference TRBV15 and TRBJ1-2): DAMVIQNPRYQVTQFGKPVTLSCSQTLNHNVMYWYQQKSSQAPKLLFHYYDKDFNNEADTPDNFQSRRPNTSFCFLDIRSPGLGDTAMYLCATSRAHQGQYGYTFGSGTRLTVV.

V gene TRBV12-3 or TRBV12-4 combines with J gene TRBJ1-1; D gene uncertain. The ends were cut back, 4 bases at V and 11 bases at J, with 14 bases in the middle. This CDR3 contains 12 residues. The CDR3 sequence is CASSSHPWRAFF. CDR3 sequence (DNA): TGTGCCAGCAGTTCGCACCCGTGGAGGGCTTTCTTT.

The chain has TRBV19 and TRBJ2-7; 9 bases are shared with TRBD1. This CDR3 comprises 15 residues. The germline V gene encodes CDR1 LNHDA and CDR2 SQIVND (reference sequence). Germline trimming cut 7 bases from V and 7 bases from J; bases unmatched to any gene: 14. The CDR3 region is CASTRSGTGNLEQYF. The CDR3 DNA reads TGTGCCAGTACCAGATCCGGGACAGGGAATTTGGAGCAGTACTTC. Based on the CDR3 plus reference TRBV19 and TRBJ2-7, the full variable domain is DGGITQSPKYLFRKEGQNVTLSCEQNLNHDAMYWYRQDPGQGLRLIYYSQIVNDFQKGDIAEGYSVSREKKESFPLTVTSAQKNPTAFYLCASTRSGTGNLEQYFGPGTRLTVT.

This chain uses TRBV6-7 with TRBJ1-5, with no clear D. TRBV6-7 is an ORF, and what it does is uncertain. Trimming cost V 1 base and J 2 bases, with 18 bases left between them. The CDR3 spans 18 residues. The CDR3 loop is CASSYLLPVRRGNQPQHF. Written as DNA, the CDR3 is TGTGCCAGCAGTTACTTGCTGCCGGTCCGTAGGGGCAATCAGCCCCAGCATTTT.

This chain joins TRBV7-9 and TRBJ1-1; no reliable D call. Deletions cut 2 bases from V and 2 bases from J, with 0 bases between. The CDR3 has 11 residues. The germline CDR1 and CDR2 sequences are SEHNR and FQNEAQ (reference sequence). DNA of the CDR3: TGTGCCAGCAGCTTAAACACTGAAGCTTTCTTT. This translates into CASSLNTEAFF.

This chain links TRBV15 with TRBJ2-7; TRBD1 matches at 11 bases. Germline CDR1 LNHNV, CDR2 YYDKDF (reference sequence). This CDR3 region has 16 residues. With V trimmed by 3 bases and J by 3 bases, 7 bases remained unmatched. The CDR3 sequence is CATSRMGTGGDYEQYF. The CDR3 nucleotides are TGTGCCACCAGCAGGATGGGGACAGGGGGAGACTACGAGCAGTACTTC.

This clone has a handful of counts. The J gene is TRBJ2-1, the V gene TRBV9; D is unresolved. This CDR3 contains 13 residues. Germline CDR1 SGDLS, CDR2 YYNGEE. V lost 0 bases and J lost 7, with 8 bases in between. CDR3 in amino acids: CASSVAGNNEQFF. The CDR3 coding sequence is TGTGCCAGCAGCGTAGCTGGAAATAATGAGCAGTTCTTC. Full variable domain (outside the CDR3, taken from reference TRBV9 and TRBJ2-1): DSGVTQTPKHLITATGQRVTLRCSPRSGDLSVYWYQQSLDQGLQFLIQYYNGEERAKGNILERFSAQQFPDLHSELNLSSLELGDSALYFCASSVAGNNEQFFGPGTRLTVL.

The chain employs TRBV29-1 and TRBJ1-1; D is uncertain. Germline CDR1 is SQVTM and CDR2 is ANQGSEA. V lost 3 bases and J lost 0, with 8 bases in between. The CDR3 is 13 residues long. CDR3 region: CSVENSMNTEAFF. CDR3 coding DNA: TGCAGCGTTGAGAACAGCATGAACACTGAAGCTTTCTTT.

The chain links TRBV30 to TRBJ2-1; D is perhaps TRBD2 (6 bases). Deletions cut 0 bases from V and 12 bases from J, with 9 bases between. The CDR3 spans 11 residues. Per the germline V gene, CDR1 is GTSNPN and CDR2 is SVGIG (reference sequence). The CDR3: CAWSVPGVQFF. Here the CDR3 DNA reads TGTGCCTGGAGTGTACCGGGGGTGCAGTTCTTC. Supplemented by reference TRBV30 and TRBJ2-1, the full variable domain reads SQTIHQWPATLVQPVGSPLSLECTVEGTSNPNLYWYRQAAGRGLQLLFYSVGIGQISSEVPQNLSASRPQDRQFILSSKKLLLSDSGFYLCAWSVPGVQFFGPGTRLTVL.

The chain is built from TRBV18 and TRBJ1-4; D unclear. The CDR3 spans 15 residues. V gave up 1 base and J gave up 3 bases, with 9 bases separating them. The V gene's germline CDR1 is KGHSH and CDR2 LQKENI. The DNA of the CDR3 is TGTGCCAGCTCACCACAAGACATTCCTAATGAAAAACTGTTTTTT. It codes for CASSPQDIPNEKLFF.

V is TRBV29-1 and J is TRBJ2-7, with TRBD2 identical over 7 bases. Germline V lookup: CDR1 SQVTM, CDR2 ANQGSEA. CDR3 length: 11 amino acids. V dropped 6 bases and J dropped 6; count of bases not matched to a gene: 5. The CDR3 DNA is TGCAGCGTCAAGGGCGGGGGCGAGCAGTACTTC. This encodes CSVKGGGEQYF.

V usage is TRBV27 and J usage is TRBJ1-1, with D uncertain. This CDR3 comprises 12 residues. The V and J ends lost 3 bases and 8 bases respectively, with 10 bases between them. Germline-derived CDR1 and CDR2 are MNHEY and SMNVEV (reference sequence). DNA of the CDR3: TGTGCCAGCAGTTTTGCCAAAGGGGAAGCTTTCTTT. Residues: CASSFAKGEAFF.

The V and J genes are TRBV5-1 and TRBJ2-7, with D possibly being TRBD1 or TRBD2 (6 bases each). Germline values: CDR1 SGHRS, CDR2 YFSETQ. There are 15 residues in the CDR3. The V and J ends lost 0 bases and 2 bases respectively, with 12 bases between them. DNA of the CDR3: TGCGCCAGCAGCTTGGAGGGGGAGGTGACCTACGAGCAGTACTTC. Protein: CASSLEGEVTYEQYF.

The V and J genes are TRBV11-2 and TRBJ1-6; D is uncertain. The germline V gene has CDR1 SGHAT and CDR2 FQNNGV. The CDR3 length is 15 residues. Trimming left V 1 base short and J 10 bases short, with 14 bases between. CDR3 in DNA: TGTGCCAGCAGCTTAGGACTATCTGGTTCCTCACCCCTCCACTTT. Translated: CASSLGLSGSSPLHF.

The chain carries TRBV5-1 and TRBJ2-1; TRBD2 matches at 7 bases. The CDR3 spans 15 residues. V lost 1 base to trimming and J lost 4 bases; unmatched junction nucleotides: 5. CDR1 is SGHRS and CDR2 is YFSETQ in the germline V gene. The CDR3 is CASSLSSGAYNEQFF. CDR3 nucleotide sequence: TGCGCCAGCAGCTTGTCCAGCGGGGCTTACAATGAGCAGTTCTTC.

This rearrangement joins TRBV19 to TRBJ1-1, with 7 bases fitting TRBD1. Germline lookup yields CDR1 LNHDA and CDR2 SQIVND (reference sequence). The CDR3 covers 14 residues. J lost 5 bases, V lost 5 bases, and 8 bases had no gene match. This CDR3 is CASSLQGRGTEAFF. DNA of the CDR3: TGTGCCAGTAGTCTACAGGGGAGGGGTACTGAAGCTTTCTTT.

This sequence joins TRBV7-8 and TRBJ1-1, with D perhaps TRBD1 (5 bases). CDR3 length: 13 residues. Germline V gene lookup returns CDR1 SGHVS and CDR2 FQNEAQ. V lost 4 bases, J lost 4 bases, and 10 bases lay in between. DNA of the CDR3: TGTGCCAGCAGCTGGGGACCGCTCACTGAAGCTTTCTTT. Protein sequence: CASSWGPLTEAFF. Based on the CDR3 plus reference TRBV7-8 and TRBJ1-1, the full variable domain is GAGVSQSPRYKVAKRGQDVALRCDPISGHVSLFWYQQALGQGPEFLTYFQNEAQLDKSGLPSDRFFAERPEGSVSTLKIQRTQQEDSAVYLCASSWGPLTEAFFGQGTRLTVV.

The chain joins TRBV6-5 to TRBJ2-2, with 7 nucleotides matching TRBD2. V trimming: 7 bases; J trimming: 0 bases; junction bases outside the gene matches: 2. The CDR3 has 14 amino acids. CDR1 is MNHEY, CDR2 SVGAGI, per germline. The CDR3 DNA sequence: TGTGCCAGCATCAGCGGGGCGAACACCGGGGAGCTGTTTTTT. The encoded protein is CASISGANTGELFF.

The chain uses TRBV4-2 and TRBJ1-4; D not resolved. CDR3 length: 15 amino acids. V was clipped by 1 base and J by 0 bases, with 6 bases between them. Germline values: CDR1 LGHNA, CDR2 YNFKEQ. The DNA for the CDR3 is TGTGCCAGCAGCCAAGGGGCTCCAACTAATGAAAAACTGTTTTTT. Its translation: CASSQGAPTNEKLFF.

This rearrangement joins TRBV19 to TRBJ2-4; D not resolved. Looked up from germline, CDR1 is LNHDA and CDR2 is SQIVND (reference sequence). Trimming left V 3 bases short and J 0 bases short, with 12 bases between. The CDR3 consists of 16 residues. The DNA for the CDR3 is TGTGCCAGTAGTATTGGTTTCGATTTAGCCAAAAACATTCAGTACTTC. It codes for CASSIGFDLAKNIQYF. Full variable domain (missing parts from reference TRBV19 and TRBJ2-4): DGGITQSPKYLFRKEGQNVTLSCEQNLNHDAMYWYRQDPGQGLRLIYYSQIVNDFQKGDIAEGYSVSREKKESFPLTVTSAQKNPTAFYLCASSIGFDLAKNIQYFGAGTRLSVL.